This T cell receptor (beta chain) was recorded in a study of cytomegalovirus exposure and HLA in healthy donors. PCR amplification relied on 60 Vbeta primers (plus 13 Jbeta primers). Clones were read by immunoSEQ multiplex PCR, and TCRdb kept only the in-frame ones, dropping some. Of about 200,000 clones listed, around 86% were seen once; the top ten hold under 2%. V was clipped by 4 bases and J by 9 bases, with 13 bases between them. Germline CDR1 reads MGHDK; CDR2 reads SYGVNS. CDR3 length: 13 amino acids. The clonotype was recovered from a woman between 18 and 30 years old in good health and CMV-seronegative. The J gene is TRBJ2-1, the V gene TRBV25-1; D is uncertain. The specimen sequenced was PBMCs. The CDR3 DNA is TGTGCCAGCAGTGGGGTGCAGCGAGCTGAGCAGTTCTTC. It is translated as CASSGVQRAEQFF.